The 4 T cell receptor beta chains below all came from one sample that was sequenced in a study of human T cells and chemical hapten exposure. TCRdb reprocessed the RACE reads via MiXCR and lists one record per CDR3 protein. This sample has 150,000 or so distinct CDR3 sequences; more than 14% occur once, and the top ten carry about 1.7%. Time point: patch test 1, 2 weeks after DPC sensitization. This sample's treatment: therapeutic diphenylcyclopropenone sensitization with weekly scalp DPC. The starting material was whole blood, obtained in connection with sensitization to the hapten diphenylcyclopropenone (DPC). The receptors were sampled from a woman aged 30 to 39 with alopecia areata. Some clones in this sample may be carry-over from other donors' samples.

This chain links TRBV5-1 with TRBJ1-2, with D possibly matching TRBD1 (6 bases). CDR3 length: 12 residues. Germline CDR1 reads SGHRS; CDR2 reads YFSETQ. The V end lost 9 bases, the J end lost 3 bases, and 12 bases lay between the germline ends. Written as DNA, the CDR3 is TGCGCCACACGCGGGGGCGACTATGGCTACACCTTC. This encodes CATRGGDYGYTF.

This clonotype showed up just a few times. V usage is TRBV6-5 and J usage is TRBJ2-5; D tentatively reads TRBD1 or TRBD2 (5 bases each). Looked up from germline, CDR1 is MNHEY and CDR2 is SVGAGI. The V end was cut by 6 bases, the J end by 3 bases, with 17 bases between. The CDR3 is made up of 15 amino acids. Here the CDR3 DNA reads TGTGCCAGCAGATTACCATATGGGACCGAAGAGACCCAGTACTTC. As protein: CASRLPYGTEETQYF.

This clonotype was seen a handful of times. V and J are TRBV29-1 and TRBJ2-3; 16 positions agree with TRBD2. V was clipped by 6 bases and J by 4 bases; unmatched bases: 4. CDR1 and CDR2 from the germline V gene are SQVTM and ANQGSEA. The CDR3 spans 15 residues. The CDR3 sequence is CSVGGLAGGADTQYF. Here the CDR3 DNA reads TGCAGCGTGGGGGGACTAGCGGGAGGGGCAGATACGCAGTATTTT.

The chain links TRBV5-1 to TRBJ2-3, with 10 bases lining up with TRBD2. The trim removed 6 bases at V and 3 bases at J, leaving 7 bases unmatched. The germline V gene encodes CDR1 SGHRS and CDR2 YFSETQ. This CDR3 region has 15 residues. The DNA for the CDR3 is TGCGCCAGCAACATGGGGGGACTAGCGACAGATACGCAGTATTTT. Translation: CASNMGGLATDTQYF. Complete variable domain (other parts from reference TRBV5-1 and TRBJ2-3): KAGVTQTPRYLIKTRGQQVTLSCSPISGHRSVSWYQQTPGQGLQFLFEYFSETQRNKGNFPGRFSGRQFSNSRSEMNVSTLELGDSALYLCASNMGGLATDTQYFGPGTRLTVL.